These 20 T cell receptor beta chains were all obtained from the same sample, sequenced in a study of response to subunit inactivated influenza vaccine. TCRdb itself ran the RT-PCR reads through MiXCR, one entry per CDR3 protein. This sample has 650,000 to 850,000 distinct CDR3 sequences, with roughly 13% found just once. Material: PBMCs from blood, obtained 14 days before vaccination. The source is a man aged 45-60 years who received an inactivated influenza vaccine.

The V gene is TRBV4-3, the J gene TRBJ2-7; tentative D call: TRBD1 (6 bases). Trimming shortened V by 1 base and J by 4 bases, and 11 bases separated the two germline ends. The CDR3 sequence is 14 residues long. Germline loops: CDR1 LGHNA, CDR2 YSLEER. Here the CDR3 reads CASSQGTQGYEQYF. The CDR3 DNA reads TGCGCCAGCAGCCAAGGGACACAGGGTTACGAGCAGTACTTC.

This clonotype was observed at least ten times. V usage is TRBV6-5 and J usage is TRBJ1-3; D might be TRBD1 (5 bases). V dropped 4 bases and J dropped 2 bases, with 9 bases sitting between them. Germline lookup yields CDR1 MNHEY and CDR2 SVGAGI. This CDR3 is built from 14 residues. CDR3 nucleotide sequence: TGTGCCAGCAGTTCGTTAGGGGCTGGAAACACCATATATTTT. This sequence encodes CASSSLGAGNTIYF.

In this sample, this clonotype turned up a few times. CDR3 protein: CASSDRVAGELFF. The CDR3 nucleotides are TGTGCCAGCAGTGACAGGGTGGCCGGGGAGCTGTTTTTT. This rearrangement joins TRBV25-1 to TRBJ2-2, with D perhaps TRBD1 (5 bases). CDR1 and CDR2 (germline): MGHDK, SYGVNS. The ends were cut back, 3 bases at V and 6 bases at J, with 8 bases in the middle. CDR3 length: 13 amino acids.

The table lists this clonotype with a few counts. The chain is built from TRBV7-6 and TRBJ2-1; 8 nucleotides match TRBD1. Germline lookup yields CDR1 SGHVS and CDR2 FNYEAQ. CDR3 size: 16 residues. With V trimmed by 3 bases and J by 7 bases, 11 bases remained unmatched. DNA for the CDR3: TGTGCCAGCAGCTTGGGGACAGGTAGAATTACGAATGAGCAGTTCTTC. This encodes CASSLGTGRITNEQFF.

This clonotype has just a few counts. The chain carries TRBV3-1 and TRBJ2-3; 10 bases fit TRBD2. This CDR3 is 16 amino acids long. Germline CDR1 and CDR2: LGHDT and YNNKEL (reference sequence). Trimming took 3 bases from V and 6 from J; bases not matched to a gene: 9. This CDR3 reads CASSQARLLAGDTQYF. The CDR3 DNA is TGTGCCAGCAGCCAGGCGAGATTACTAGCGGGGGATACGCAGTATTTT.

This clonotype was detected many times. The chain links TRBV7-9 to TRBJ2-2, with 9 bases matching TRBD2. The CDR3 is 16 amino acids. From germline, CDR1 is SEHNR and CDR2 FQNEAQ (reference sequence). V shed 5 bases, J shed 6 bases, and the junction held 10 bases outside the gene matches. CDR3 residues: CASSRAGGVRAGELFF. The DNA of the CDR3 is TGTGCCAGCAGCAGAGCGGGAGGAGTCCGCGCCGGGGAGCTGTTTTTT.

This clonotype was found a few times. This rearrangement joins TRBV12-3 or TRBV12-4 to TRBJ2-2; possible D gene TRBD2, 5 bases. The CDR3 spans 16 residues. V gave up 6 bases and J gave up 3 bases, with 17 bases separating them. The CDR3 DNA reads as TGTGCCAGCAGCCAGGAGGTATTTTCGGACACCGGGGAGCTGTTTTTT. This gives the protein CASSQEVFSDTGELFF.

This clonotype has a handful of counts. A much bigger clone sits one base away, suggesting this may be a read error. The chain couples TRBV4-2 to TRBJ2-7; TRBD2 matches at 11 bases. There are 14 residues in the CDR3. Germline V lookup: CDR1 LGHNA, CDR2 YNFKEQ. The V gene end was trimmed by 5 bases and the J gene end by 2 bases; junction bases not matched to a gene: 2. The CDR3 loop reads CASSTGLAAYEQYF. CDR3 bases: TGTGCCAGCAGCACGGGACTAGCGGCCTACGAGCAGTACTTC.

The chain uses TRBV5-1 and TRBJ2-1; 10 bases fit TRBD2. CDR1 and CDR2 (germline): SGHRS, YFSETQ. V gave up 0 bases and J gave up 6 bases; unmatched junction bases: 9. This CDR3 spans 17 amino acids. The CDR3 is CASSLGVLLAGPNEQFF. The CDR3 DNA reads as TGCGCCAGCAGCTTGGGTGTCTTACTAGCGGGGCCCAATGAGCAGTTCTTC.

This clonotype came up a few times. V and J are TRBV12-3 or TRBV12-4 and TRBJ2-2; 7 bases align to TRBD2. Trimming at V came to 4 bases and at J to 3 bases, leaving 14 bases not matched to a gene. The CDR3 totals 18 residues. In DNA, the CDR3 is TGTGCCAGCAGTTCCTACCCAGGGCTAGCGGATGACACCGGGGAGCTGTTTTTT. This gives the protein CASSSYPGLADDTGELFF.

The CDR3 reads CASSLQSPGGELFF. For the CDR3, the DNA is TGTGCCAGCAGCTTACAATCCCCGGGCGGGGAGCTGTTTTTT. The chain couples TRBV7-9 to TRBJ2-2, with unresolved D. The V and J ends lost 2 bases and 7 bases respectively, with 11 bases between them. The CDR3 spans 14 residues. CDR1 SEHNR and CDR2 FQNEAQ come from the germline V gene (reference sequence).

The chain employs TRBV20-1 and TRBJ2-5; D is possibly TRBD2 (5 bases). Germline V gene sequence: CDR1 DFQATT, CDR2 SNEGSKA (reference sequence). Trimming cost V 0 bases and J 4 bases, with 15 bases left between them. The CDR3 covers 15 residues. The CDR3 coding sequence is TGCAGTGCTAGAGATCTGTCTCCGGGAAGAGAGACCCAGTACTTC. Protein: CSARDLSPGRETQYF.

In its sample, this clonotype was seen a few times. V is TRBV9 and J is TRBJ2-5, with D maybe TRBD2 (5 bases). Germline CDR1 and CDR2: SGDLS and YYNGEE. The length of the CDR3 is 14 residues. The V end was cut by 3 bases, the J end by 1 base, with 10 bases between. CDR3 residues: CASSAGLIQETQYF. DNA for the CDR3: TGTGCCAGCAGCGCAGGACTCATCCAAGAGACCCAGTACTTC.

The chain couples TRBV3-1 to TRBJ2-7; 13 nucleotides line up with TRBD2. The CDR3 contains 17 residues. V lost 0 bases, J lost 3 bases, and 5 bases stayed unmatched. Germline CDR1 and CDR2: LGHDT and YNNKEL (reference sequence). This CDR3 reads CASSQDPGLAGLYEQYF. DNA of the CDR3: TGTGCCAGCAGCCAAGACCCGGGACTAGCGGGACTCTACGAGCAGTACTTC.

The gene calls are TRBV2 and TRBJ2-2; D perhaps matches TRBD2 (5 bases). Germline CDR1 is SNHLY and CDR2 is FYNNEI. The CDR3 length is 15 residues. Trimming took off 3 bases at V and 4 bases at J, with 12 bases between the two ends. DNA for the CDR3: TGTGCCAGCAGTGACTGGGAGTTGGGCACCGGGGAGCTGTTTTTT. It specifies CASSDWELGTGELFF. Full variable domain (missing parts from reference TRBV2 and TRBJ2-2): EPEVTQTPSHQVTQMGQEVILRCVPISNHLYFYWYRQILGQKVEFLVSFYNNEISEKSEIFDDQFSVERPDGSNFTLKIRSTKLEDSAMYFCASSDWELGTGELFFGEGSRLTVL.

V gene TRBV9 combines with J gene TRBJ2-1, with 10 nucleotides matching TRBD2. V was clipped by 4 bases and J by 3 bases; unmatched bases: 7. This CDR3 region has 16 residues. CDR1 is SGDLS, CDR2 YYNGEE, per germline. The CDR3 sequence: CASSLRTSGYYNEQFF. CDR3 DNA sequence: TGTGCCAGCAGCTTAAGGACTAGCGGATACTACAATGAGCAGTTCTTC.

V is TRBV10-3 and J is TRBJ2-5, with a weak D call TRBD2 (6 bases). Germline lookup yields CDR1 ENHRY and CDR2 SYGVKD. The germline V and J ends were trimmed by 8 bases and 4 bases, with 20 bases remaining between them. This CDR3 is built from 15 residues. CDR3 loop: CAIGGGPSTGETQYF. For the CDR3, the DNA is TGTGCCATCGGAGGAGGGCCCAGTACGGGAGAGACCCAGTACTTC.

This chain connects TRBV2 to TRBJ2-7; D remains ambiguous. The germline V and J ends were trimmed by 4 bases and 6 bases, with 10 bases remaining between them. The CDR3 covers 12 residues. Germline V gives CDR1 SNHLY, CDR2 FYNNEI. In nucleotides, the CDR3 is TGTGCCAGCAGTGGTGGGATTGGCGAGCAGTACTTC. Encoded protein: CASSGGIGEQYF. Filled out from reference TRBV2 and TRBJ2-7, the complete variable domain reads EPEVTQTPSHQVTQMGQEVILRCVPISNHLYFYWYRQILGQKVEFLVSFYNNEISEKSEIFDDQFSVERPDGSNFTLKIRSTKLEDSAMYFCASSGGIGEQYFGPGTRLTVT.

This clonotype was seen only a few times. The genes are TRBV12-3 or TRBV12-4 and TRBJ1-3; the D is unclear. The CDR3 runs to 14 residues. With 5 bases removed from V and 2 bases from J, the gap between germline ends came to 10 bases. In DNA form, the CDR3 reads TGTGCCAGCAGTCTATTTGACACTGGAAACACCATATATTTT. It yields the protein CASSLFDTGNTIYF.

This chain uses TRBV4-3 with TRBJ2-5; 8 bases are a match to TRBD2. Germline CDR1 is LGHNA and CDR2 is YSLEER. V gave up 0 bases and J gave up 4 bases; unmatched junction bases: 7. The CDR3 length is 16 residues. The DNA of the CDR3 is TGCGCCAGCAGCCAAGAGTGGCAGGCGGGAGGAGAGACCCAGTACTTC. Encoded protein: CASSQEWQAGGETQYF.